A single sample gave rise to the 17 T cell receptor beta chains below, sequenced in a study of blood T cell repertoires in COVID-19. TCRdb's copy holds only in-frame clones and misses some; the assay was immunoSEQ multiplex PCR. This table holds about 20,000 clones, around 80% found once. The material sequenced was peripheral blood. The receptors stem from a man aged 80 or over with active or convalescent COVID-19.

The rearrangement links TRBV30 to TRBJ1-1; D remains unclear. This CDR3 contains 12 residues. Germline V gene lookup returns CDR1 GTSNPN and CDR2 SVGIG (reference sequence). Between the trimmed V and J ends, which lost 1 base and 5 bases, there was a span of 8 bases. CDR3 amino acids: CAWSAEWTEAFF. CDR3 DNA: TGTGCCTGGAGTGCGGAGTGGACTGAAGCTTTCTTT. Drawing the rest from reference TRBV30 and TRBJ1-1, the complete variable domain is SQTIHQWPATLVQPVGSPLSLECTVEGTSNPNLYWYRQAAGRGLQLLFYSVGIGQISSEVPQNLSASRPQDRQFILSSKKLLLSDSGFYLCAWSAEWTEAFFGQGTRLTVV.

The rearrangement links TRBV19 to TRBJ2-1, with 8 bases that match TRBD2. The CDR3 consists of 14 residues. The germline V gene encodes CDR1 LNHDA and CDR2 SQIVND (reference sequence). With V trimmed by 5 bases and J by 8 bases, 8 bases remained unmatched. The CDR3 protein is CASSPHSGGDEQFF. Here the CDR3 DNA reads TGTGCCAGTAGTCCACACTCGGGGGGGGATGAGCAGTTCTTC.

The chain uses TRBV6-5 and TRBJ1-2; D gene ambiguous. The germline V gene encodes CDR1 MNHEY and CDR2 SVGAGI. Trimming took off 5 bases at V and 5 bases at J, with 12 bases between the two ends. The CDR3 contains 13 residues. The CDR3 bases are TGTGCCAGCAGTAATTGGCAGGCTTATGGCTACACCTTC. Protein product: CASSNWQAYGYTF.

The chain carries TRBV5-1 and TRBJ1-2; TRBD1 matches 12 bases. The V segment lost 0 bases and the J segment 6 bases; nucleotides outside the gene matches: 3. This CDR3 comprises 15 residues. Germline CDR1 is SGHRS and CDR2 is YFSETQ. The CDR3 sequence is CASSLGDRGQDGYTF. CDR3 nucleotide sequence: TGCGCCAGCAGCTTGGGGGACAGGGGGCAAGATGGCTACACCTTC.

The chain has TRBV7-9 and TRBJ1-6; 8 bases fit TRBD1. J lost 6 bases, V lost 3 bases, and 4 bases had no gene match. The CDR3 contains 15 residues. Germline CDR1 SEHNR, CDR2 FQNEAQ (reference sequence). CDR3 nucleotides: TGTGCCAGCAGCTTTGGACAGGGAAGTAATTCACCCCTCCACTTT. Translated, it gives CASSFGQGSNSPLHF.

This clone has only one observation. The chain has TRBV7-9 and TRBJ1-1, with D possibly being TRBD1 (6 bases). V lost 1 base and J 8 bases, leaving 23 bases between the germline ends. Germline lookup yields CDR1 SEHNR and CDR2 FQNEAQ (reference sequence). CDR3 size: 17 residues. The DNA of the CDR3 is TGTGCCAGCAGCTTAGGAAGCAGGGGTCGGGTTATGAGGGAAGCTTTCTTT. It specifies CASSLGSRGRVMREAFF.

This clone was picked up one time. J is TRBJ2-1 and V is TRBV5-1, with 7 nucleotides matching TRBD2. This CDR3 has 16 residues. Germline loops: CDR1 SGHRS, CDR2 YFSETQ. Trimming removed 4 bases from V and 5 bases from J; junction bases left unmatched: 12. The CDR3 is CASSPRLASHNNEQFF. CDR3 DNA sequence: TGCGCCAGCAGCCCTCGACTAGCCTCACACAACAATGAGCAGTTCTTC.

The chain recombines TRBV7-2 with TRBJ1-4; D ambiguous. The CDR3 covers 18 residues. V shed 4 bases and J shed 7 bases, with 25 bases lying between them. Germline V lookup: CDR1 SGHTA, CDR2 FQGNSA. The CDR3, as DNA: TGTGCCAGCAGCTCAAACCCTCCTCACAGACCCTTCGGTGAAAAACTGTTTTTT. It is translated as CASSSNPPHRPFGEKLFF.

The chain has TRBV30 and TRBJ1-1; D gene ambiguous. V shed 2 bases and J shed 7 bases, with 17 bases lying between them. Germline assignment: CDR1 GTSNPN and CDR2 SVGIG (reference sequence). This CDR3 is 14 amino acids long. The CDR3 here is CAWSWSSRSGEAFF. The CDR3 region has the DNA TGTGCCTGGAGTTGGAGCAGCCGGAGTGGTGAAGCTTTCTTT.

V is TRBV12-3 or TRBV12-4 and J is TRBJ2-7; tentative D call: TRBD1 (7 bases). Trimming left V 6 bases short and J 6 bases short, with 15 bases between. CDR3 length: 13 amino acids. CDR3 in DNA: TGTGCCAGCAGAAGACAGGGAGGAGGCGAGCAGTACTTC. This sequence encodes CASRRQGGGEQYF.

The chain links TRBV11-2 to TRBJ2-5; weak D call: TRBD2 (6 bases). V was clipped by 5 bases and J by 1 base, with 11 bases between them. The CDR3 has 14 amino acids. The germline gives CDR1 SGHAT, CDR2 FQNNGV. Here the CDR3 reads CASSRGGFQETQYF. In DNA, the CDR3 is TGTGCCAGCAGCCGTGGGGGGTTCCAAGAGACCCAGTACTTC.

The chain combines TRBV7-2 with TRBJ2-1; 8 positions match TRBD2. In germline, CDR1 is SGHTA, CDR2 FQGNSA. With V trimmed by 0 bases and J by 4 bases, 8 bases remained unmatched. CDR3 size: 17 residues. CDR3 amino acids: CASSLARGGGTYNEQFF. The CDR3 DNA reads TGTGCCAGCAGCTTAGCGCGGGGCGGGGGGACTTACAATGAGCAGTTCTTC.

The chain is built from TRBV6-1 and TRBJ2-5, with D possibly being TRBD2 (6 bases). The ends were cut back, 2 bases at V and 2 bases at J, with 12 bases in the middle. Germline V gives CDR1 MNHNS, CDR2 SASEGT. The CDR3 consists of 15 residues. The CDR3 loop reads CASSELSGLQETQYF. CDR3 coding DNA: TGTGCCAGCAGTGAACTTTCGGGACTTCAAGAGACCCAGTACTTC.

This clone is categorized as medium-sized. This chain's CDR3 is CATIQGGAGNTEAFF. The CDR3 DNA is TGTGCCACAATCCAGGGCGGGGCGGGAAACACTGAAGCTTTCTTT. The V call is TRBV6-5, the J call TRBJ1-1; possibly TRBD1 for D (5 bases). Looked up from germline, CDR1 is MNHEY and CDR2 is SVGAGI. The CDR3 is 15 amino acids. Trimming left V 10 bases short and J 2 bases short, with 20 bases between.

This sequence joins TRBV20-1 and TRBJ1-1; a weak D match, TRBD1 (5 bases). Trimming cost V 3 bases and J 10 bases, with 12 bases left between them. This CDR3 spans 11 amino acids. Germline loops: CDR1 DFQATT, CDR2 SNEGSKA (reference sequence). As DNA, the CDR3 is TGCAGTGCTAGGACCTCAGGGTTAGCTTTCTTT. It translates to CSARTSGLAFF.

The V gene is TRBV19, the J gene TRBJ1-2; 7 bases match TRBD1. This CDR3 comprises 16 residues. From germline, CDR1 is LNHDA and CDR2 SQIVND (reference sequence). Germline trimming cut 5 bases from V and 1 base from J; bases unmatched to any gene: 10. The CDR3 DNA reads as TGTGCCAGTAGTGCTTACCGGGACAGTTTTAACTATGGCTACACCTTC. Its protein is CASSAYRDSFNYGYTF.

The chain recombines TRBV7-2 with TRBJ1-1, with TRBD1 identical over 7 bases. Germline lookup yields CDR1 SGHTA and CDR2 FQGNSA. V trimming: 5 bases; J trimming: 0 bases; junction bases outside the gene matches: 9. This CDR3 contains 16 residues. The CDR3: CASSRGQMYMNTEAFF. CDR3 sequence (DNA): TGTGCCAGCAGCCGGGGACAGATGTACATGAACACTGAAGCTTTCTTT. Full variable domain (outside the CDR3, taken from reference TRBV7-2 and TRBJ1-1): GAGVSQSPSNKVTEKGKDVELRCDPISGHTALYWYRQSLGQGLEFLIYFQGNSAPDKSGLPSDRFSAERTGGSVSTLTIQRTQQEDSAVYLCASSRGQMYMNTEAFFGQGTRLTVV.